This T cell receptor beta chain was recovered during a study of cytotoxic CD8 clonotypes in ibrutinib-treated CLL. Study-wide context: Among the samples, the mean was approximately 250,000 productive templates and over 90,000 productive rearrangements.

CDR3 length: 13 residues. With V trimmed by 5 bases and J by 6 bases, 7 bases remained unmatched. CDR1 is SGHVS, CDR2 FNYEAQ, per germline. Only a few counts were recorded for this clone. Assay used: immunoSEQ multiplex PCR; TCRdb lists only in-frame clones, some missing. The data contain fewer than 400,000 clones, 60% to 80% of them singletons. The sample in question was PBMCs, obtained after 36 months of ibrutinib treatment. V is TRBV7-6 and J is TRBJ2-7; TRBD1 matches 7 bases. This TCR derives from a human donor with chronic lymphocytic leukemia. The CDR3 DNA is TGTGCCAGCAGCAGCAGGGACAGCTTCGAGCAGTACTTC. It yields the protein CASSSRDSFEQYF.